This T cell receptor (beta chain) derives from a study of Graves' ophthalmopathy and Graves' hyperthyroidism. The germline V gene encodes CDR1 MNHNY and CDR2 SVGAGI (reference sequence). This CDR3 comprises 19 residues. The germline V and J ends were trimmed by 5 bases and 0 bases, with 22 bases remaining between them. PBMCs were obtained from 8 to 10 ml of fresh peripheral blood. The TCR beta CDR3 regions underwent amplification from RNA transcripts. Amplification began with first-round RT-PCR using HTBI primers, then second-round multiplex PCR was performed. Each CDR3 protein is one row after TCRdb ran MiXCR on the multiplex PCR reads. The sample consists of 300,000 to 400,000 distinct CDR3 sequences, around a sixth of them appearing once. This clonotype was seen many times.

The sequence was obtained from an adult man with Graves' ophthalmopathy. Sequencing was done on a sample of peripheral blood. The chain employs TRBV6-6 and TRBJ2-2, with D maybe TRBD2 (6 bases). The CDR3 spells CASSQPTRGLYPNTGELFF. CDR3 sequence (DNA): TGTGCCAGCAGTCAACCGACGAGGGGACTGTACCCGAACACCGGGGAGCTGTTTTTT.